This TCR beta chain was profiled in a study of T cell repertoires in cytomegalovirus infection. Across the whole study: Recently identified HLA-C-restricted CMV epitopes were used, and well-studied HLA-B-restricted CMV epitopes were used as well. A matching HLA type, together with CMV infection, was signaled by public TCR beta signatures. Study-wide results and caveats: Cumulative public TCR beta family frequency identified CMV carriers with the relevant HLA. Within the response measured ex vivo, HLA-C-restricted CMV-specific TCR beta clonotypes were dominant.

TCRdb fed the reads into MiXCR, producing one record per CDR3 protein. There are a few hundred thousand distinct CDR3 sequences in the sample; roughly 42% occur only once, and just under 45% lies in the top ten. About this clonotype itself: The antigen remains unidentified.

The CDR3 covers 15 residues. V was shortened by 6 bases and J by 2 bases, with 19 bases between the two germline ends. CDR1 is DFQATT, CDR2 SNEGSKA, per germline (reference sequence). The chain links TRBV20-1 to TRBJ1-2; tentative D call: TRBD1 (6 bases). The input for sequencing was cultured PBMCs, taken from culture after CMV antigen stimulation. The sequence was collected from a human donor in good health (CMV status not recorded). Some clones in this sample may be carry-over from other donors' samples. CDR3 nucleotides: TGCAGTGCCAGTTCGGGAGGACAGTCAAACTATGGCTACACCTTC. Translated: CSASSGGQSNYGYTF.